Detailed here is one TCR beta chain. This clone showed up just once. Its antigen is not yet known. Base qualities are not recorded, but no much larger clone differs from it by a single base. The sample is drawn from a study of blood T cell repertoires in COVID-19 (dated by TCRdb to 2020 to 2021). Concerning the study at large: Samples covering the acute and convalescent phases of COVID-19 were provided by collaborators in the United States, Italy and Spain. The material from the prospective study consisted of cDNA or gDNA derived from T cells, B-cell-depleted T cells, or PBMCs. Subjects who had been exposed to COVID-19, were actively infected with it, or had recovered from it provided the deeply sampled blood TCRbeta repertoires that made up the dataset. The repertoires were released in a freely available public database meant as a resource for research on the immune response to SARS-CoV-2. Samples were obtained from the ongoing ImmuneRACE study (first 160 participants) and from approximately 1,200 subjects provided by 6 global collaborators. Sample metadata almost always included a de-identified subject ID, COVID-19 status, age in years and sex. Where HLA class I and class II types were available, the types were taken from metadata supplied by the sample provider, not from assay-based typing. Points the paper makes about the study in general: The amount of clinical and demographic metadata varied by source and participant and was provided uncurated.

Whole blood was collected in K2EDTA tubes by collaborating institutions according to the institutions' own protocols. For TCRbeta analysis, collaborator samples were shipped as frozen whole blood, as isolated PBMCs, or as DNA extracted from either sample type. The immunoSEQ Assay, a bias-controlled multiplex PCR, was used to amplify TCRbeta CDR3 regions from genomic DNA. In the authors' own workflow: Within the assay, amplification of reference gene primers was used to estimate how many nucleated cells each sample contained. Sequence reads were collapsed and filtered to measure the absolute abundance of every unique TCRbeta CDR3 rearrangement. For each sample, productive Simpson clonality was calculated by taking the square root of Simpson's diversity index across productive rearrangements. Sourced from immuneACCESS, this table was stored by TCRdb with only in-frame sequences that have V and J called. A share of the clones is absent; for the studies checked, an unresolved V gene accounts for under half, and the remainder has no known explanation. D and trimming come from the DNA, and the V and J calls and clone size come from that table. The sample records 150,000 to 200,000 clones, around 90% of which are singletons. Roughly 5.6% of the sample is taken by the ten largest.

The cysteine opens and the phenylalanine closes a CDR3 of 16 amino acids. Only CDR3 DNA remains: 48 bases, in frame from the first base. This TCR was sampled from a man aged 35-49 years with active or convalescent COVID-19. This chain joins TRBV12-2 to TRBJ2-7; the table calls TRBD1, which could not be checked here. TRBV12-2 represents a pseudogene. Sequencing was done on a sample of peripheral blood. The CDR3 is CASRLAWDRGRDEQYF. The DNA reads as follows: TGTGCAAGTCGCTTAGCGTGGGACAGGGGGCGCGACGAGCAGTACTTC.